Sequencing of this T cell receptor (beta chain) was carried out in a study of blood T cell repertoires in COVID-19. Study background: Collection of acute and convalescent COVID-19 samples took place in the United States, Italy and Spain.

V was pared by 2 bases and J by 5 bases, with 12 bases between. This CDR3 spans 14 amino acids. Germline CDR1 and CDR2: SGHTA and FQGTGA. Per the original data handling: Estimation of nucleated cell counts was performed using reference gene primer amplification. Assay used: immunoSEQ multiplex PCR; TCRdb lists only in-frame clones, some missing. V, J and clone size reflect that table, while D and trimming were determined from the DNA. The sample yields around 110,000 clones, around 83% seen once. The specimen was peripheral blood. The chain links TRBV7-3 to TRBJ1-1, with D tentatively TRBD1 (5 bases). This receptor was obtained from a man aged 35 to 55 with acute or convalescent COVID-19. The CDR3 sequence: CASSLLDTRTEAFF. In DNA form, the CDR3 reads TGTGCCAGCAGCTTATTGGACACGCGGACTGAAGCTTTCTTT.